This TCR beta chain came from a study of cytomegalovirus exposure and HLA in healthy donors. Findings of the study overall: The authors enumerated over 150 TCR beta chains as linked to cytomegalovirus. There were several of the most significant clusters that appeared linked to common viral pathogens in a later analysis.

Primers included in the PCR were 60 Vbeta and 13 Jbeta primers. The repertoire was sequenced with immunoSEQ multiplex PCR; TCRdb's copy has only in-frame clones and lacks some. Of about 80,000 clones in the sample, 79% were seen once. Germline V gene lookup returns CDR1 MNHEY and CDR2 SVGAGI. V gave up 4 bases and J gave up 2 bases, with 8 bases separating them. The CDR3 runs 13 residues. Regarding this clone: Its antigen is not identified.

This receptor was taken from a man younger than 40 in good health and CMV-seronegative. Sequenced sample: PBMCs. This sequence joins TRBV6-5 and TRBJ2-5; tentatively, D is TRBD2 (6 bases). The CDR3 reads CASSLAEQETQYF. CDR3 DNA sequence: TGTGCCAGCAGTTTAGCGGAGCAAGAGACCCAGTACTTC.